This TCR beta chain was recorded in a study of neoadjuvant anti-PD-1 for oral cavity cancer. This clone occurred once. Noted time point: after neoadjuvant nivolumab, at surgical resection. Profiled with immunoSEQ multiplex PCR; TCRdb holds only in-frame clones, not every one. The sample records 9,500 to 15,000 clones, 71% being singletons. The germline V gene encodes CDR1 SGHRS and CDR2 YFSETQ. The CDR3 is made up of 13 amino acids. The V and J ends lost 5 bases and 5 bases respectively, with 13 bases between them. J is TRBJ1-1 and V is TRBV5-1; D possibly corresponds to TRBD1 (5 bases). The receptor's source is a person between 40 and 85 years old with oral cavity squamous cell carcinoma. The sequencing here drew on PBMCs, taken after nivolumab (anti-PD-1) treatment. CDR3 protein: CASSSRGRTEAFF. The DNA for the CDR3 is TGCGCCAGCAGTTCTCGGGGGAGGACTGAAGCTTTCTTT. Using reference TRBV5-1 and TRBJ1-1 for the parts outside the CDR3, the full variable domain is KAGVTQTPRYLIKTRGQQVTLSCSPISGHRSVSWYQQTPGQGLQFLFEYFSETQRNKGNFPGRFSGRQFSNSRSEMNVSTLELGDSALYLCASSSRGRTEAFFGQGTRLTVV.